These 2 T cell receptor beta chains were sequenced from one sample in a study of blood T cell repertoires in COVID-19. Produced via immunoSEQ multiplex PCR; TCRdb's table is partial and in-frame only. The table includes roughly 330,000 clones, around 87% detected once. Sequencing was performed on PBMCs or T cells enriched from blood (not recorded which). Every receptor here comes from a woman under 40 who had recovered from COVID-19.

This chain connects TRBV7-8 to TRBJ1-2; 7 bases align to TRBD1. From germline, CDR1 is SGHVS and CDR2 FQNEAQ. Trimming cost V 5 bases and J 0 bases; bases outside gene matches: 9. The CDR3 sequence is 16 residues long. The DNA for the CDR3 is TGTGCCAGCAGCCCGAACTCAGGGGGAGCTAACTATGGCTACACCTTC. This encodes CASSPNSGGANYGYTF.

This clone was recorded a few times. The chain is built from TRBV7-9 and TRBJ2-2; 10 bases map to TRBD2. Germline assignment: CDR1 SEHNR and CDR2 FQNEAQ (reference sequence). Trimming at V came to 7 bases and at J to 5 bases, leaving 4 bases not matched to a gene. The CDR3 runs 14 residues. CDR3 protein: CASKLAGVTGELFF. The CDR3 DNA sequence: TGTGCCAGCAAGCTAGCGGGGGTGACCGGGGAGCTGTTTTTT.